This passage covers 21 T cell receptor beta chains from one sample sequenced in a study of T cells in Graves' hyperthyroidism and ophthalmopathy (dated by TCRdb to between 2018 and 2021). The library came from multiplex PCR. The sequencer listed for this sample is Illumina HiSeq 2000. The TCR beta CDR3 regions were amplified from RNA transcripts. The first round of RT-PCR for the TCR CDR3 was performed with the HTBI primer set and the Qiagen OneStep RT-PCR kit. TCRdb trimmed public reads at Q25 via fastp, called clones via MiXCR and kept in-frame beta chains. CDR3 protein duplicates are merged, each entry listing the most common genes and DNA. This sample gives approximately 600,000 distinct CDR3 sequences in total; roughly 20% of them show up just once. The ten most abundant clones make up about 35% of the sample. Sequenced input: blood. The source is a man aged 30 to 39 with Graves' ophthalmopathy.

This clonotype appeared a few times. This chain joins TRBV29-1 and TRBJ2-3; D is possibly TRBD2 (7 bases). Germline assignment: CDR1 SQVTM and CDR2 ANQGSEA. The CDR3 extends over 15 amino acids. Trimming removed 4 bases from V and 5 bases from J, with 19 bases in between. CDR3 amino acids: CSVAGVEREVDTQYF. The CDR3 DNA sequence: TGCAGCGTTGCAGGGGTGGAACGGGAGGTAGATACGCAGTATTTT.

This clonotype was found many times. The rearrangement joins TRBV28 to TRBJ1-1; no definite D call. V dropped 6 bases and J dropped 1 base, with 9 bases sitting between them. The CDR3 sequence is 13 residues long. Germline-derived CDR1 and CDR2 are MDHEN and SYDVKM. The DNA for the CDR3 is TGTGCCAGCAGCCCGGACTGGAACACTGAAGCTTTCTTT. The encoded protein is CASSPDWNTEAFF.

This clonotype was found a few times. J is TRBJ1-5 and V is TRBV6-2 or TRBV6-3, with 9 bases identical to TRBD1. Germline CDR1 is MNHEY and CDR2 is SVGEGT. V lost 3 bases to trimming and J lost 6 bases; unmatched junction nucleotides: 3. The CDR3 runs to 14 residues. In DNA form, the CDR3 reads TGTGCCAGCAGTTATACAGGGGGCGGTCAGCCCCAGCATTTT. Its translation: CASSYTGGGQPQHF.

There are a few counts of this clonotype. V gene TRBV6-1 combines with J gene TRBJ2-7; 7 bases align to TRBD1. Trimming cost V 5 bases and J 2 bases; bases outside gene matches: 6. CDR3 size: 14 residues. Germline V gives CDR1 MNHNS, CDR2 SASEGT. The CDR3: CASSSEGQPYEQYF. CDR3 in DNA: TGTGCCAGCAGTTCAGAGGGACAGCCCTACGAGCAGTACTTC.

Concerning this clonotype: This clone may be a read error of a much larger clone one base away. The V call is TRBV11-2, the J call TRBJ2-5, with D perhaps matching TRBD1 or TRBD2 (5 bases each). The CDR3 has 14 residues. Germline CDR1 is SGHAT and CDR2 is FQNNGV. V was shortened by 2 bases and J by 7 bases, with 14 bases between the two germline ends. CDR3 bases: TGTGCCAGCAGCTTATTGCAGGGTCGGGGGACCCAGTACTTC. Translating it yields CASSLLQGRGTQYF.

This clonotype was seen many times. The gene calls are TRBV5-1 and TRBJ1-1; unclear D gene. This CDR3 comprises 15 residues. Trimming removed 0 bases from V and 1 base from J, with 10 bases in between. Germline V lookup: CDR1 SGHRS, CDR2 YFSETQ. The CDR3 spells CASSLVGEGNTEAFF. The CDR3, as DNA: TGCGCCAGCAGCTTGGTCGGGGAGGGGAACACTGAAGCTTTCTTT.

This chain uses TRBV6-4 with TRBJ2-1, with TRBD2 as a possible D gene (7 bases). Trimming stripped 6 bases from V and 10 bases from J, with 16 bases between. The length of the CDR3 is 13 residues. Per germline, CDR1 MRHNA and CDR2 SNTAGT. As DNA, the CDR3 is TGTGCCAGCAGCGGGGGGCCTTGGGGAGAGCAGTTCTTC. Encoded protein: CASSGGPWGEQFF.

This clonotype was counted only a few times. This chain connects TRBV6-1 to TRBJ2-5; perhaps TRBD1 as D (5 bases). The CDR3 loop spans 15 amino acids. Germline CDR1 MNHNS, CDR2 SASEGT. V was trimmed by 7 bases and J by 4 bases, leaving 19 bases between them. The CDR3 sequence is CASTKGQGRGETQYF. CDR3 nucleotides: TGTGCCAGCACCAAAGGGCAGGGAAGGGGAGAGACCCAGTACTTC.

This clonotype has more than one count but fewer than ten. The chain is built from TRBV10-3 and TRBJ2-1; 8 nucleotides line up with TRBD2. Germline V gene lookup returns CDR1 ENHRY and CDR2 SYGVKD. V gave up 7 bases and J gave up 9 bases; unmatched junction bases: 8. The CDR3 covers 13 residues. As DNA, the CDR3 is TGTGCCATCACCCGAGCGGGAGAAAGTGAGCAGTTCTTC. Amino acids: CAITRAGESEQFF.

This clonotype was recorded many times. This chain joins TRBV2 and TRBJ1-6; TRBD1 is a possible D gene (5 bases). The V gene lost 6 bases and the J gene lost 5 bases, with 14 bases spanning the gap. Germline V gene lookup returns CDR1 SNHLY and CDR2 FYNNEI. The CDR3 runs to 15 residues. CDR3 sequence reads: CASRPTGGNNSPLHF. As DNA, the CDR3 is TGTGCCAGCAGGCCGACGGGGGGGAATAATTCACCCCTCCACTTT. Full variable domain (missing parts from reference TRBV2 and TRBJ1-6): EPEVTQTPSHQVTQMGQEVILRCVPISNHLYFYWYRQILGQKVEFLVSFYNNEISEKSEIFDDQFSVERPDGSNFTLKIRSTKLEDSAMYFCASRPTGGNNSPLHFGNGTRLTVT.

Only a few counts were recorded for this clonotype. The rearrangement joins TRBV3-1 to TRBJ2-5; no clear D. This CDR3 is 16 amino acids long. The germline gives CDR1 LGHDT, CDR2 YNNKEL (reference sequence). Trimming took 0 bases from V and 9 from J, leaving 20 bases between them. In DNA form, the CDR3 reads TGTGCCAGCAGCCAAGATCGACTGGCGCGTTGGCAATCCCAGTACTTC. It codes for CASSQDRLARWQSQYF.

The chain joins TRBV25-1 to TRBJ1-2, with TRBD1 identical over 8 bases. The CDR3 is made up of 14 amino acids. Germline-derived CDR1 and CDR2 are MGHDK and SYGVNS. V dropped 1 base and J dropped 8; count of bases not matched to a gene: 6. The CDR3 DNA reads as TGTGCCAGCAGTGAATGGACAGGGTTTGTGGGCTACACCTTC. It encodes CASSEWTGFVGYTF.

The chain employs TRBV20-1 and TRBJ1-4; 10 bases are a match to TRBD1. The CDR3 extends over 15 amino acids. After removal of 0 bases from V and 6 bases from J, the junction contained 4 bases not matched to a gene. Germline CDR1 and CDR2: DFQATT and SNEGSKA (reference sequence). This chain's CDR3 is CSARDGQGVDEKLFF. The CDR3 nucleotides are TGCAGTGCTAGAGACGGACAGGGGGTAGATGAAAAACTGTTTTTT.

This clonotype was seen a few times. The chain joins TRBV30 to TRBJ2-7; 8 bases fit TRBD1. Per the germline V gene, CDR1 is GTSNPN and CDR2 is SVGIG (reference sequence). The CDR3 consists of 15 residues. Trimming cost V 0 bases and J 2 bases; bases outside gene matches: 6. The DNA for the CDR3 is TGTGCCTGGAGTGTTGAGAGCAGGGGGCCCTACGAGCAGTACTTC. This sequence encodes CAWSVESRGPYEQYF.

This clonotype was picked up a small number of times. V and J are TRBV7-6 and TRBJ2-3; D might be TRBD2 (6 bases). From germline, CDR1 is SGHVS and CDR2 FNYEAQ. This CDR3 comprises 14 residues. The V gene lost 10 bases and the J gene lost 4 bases, with 18 bases spanning the gap. The CDR3 DNA reads as TGTGCCACCGGATTAGCGGCCAGGGCAGATACGCAGTATTTT. Residues: CATGLAARADTQYF.

This clonotype has more than one count but fewer than ten. The chain employs TRBV5-1 and TRBJ2-1; D perhaps matches TRBD2 (5 bases). Deletions cut 0 bases from V and 10 bases from J, with 11 bases between. The CDR3 extends over 13 amino acids. Looked up from germline, CDR1 is SGHRS and CDR2 is YFSETQ. The CDR3 bases are TGCGCCAGCAGCTTGGGGCTAGCCGTAGAGCAGTTCTTC. This encodes CASSLGLAVEQFF.

This clonotype has just one count. This chain connects TRBV10-1 to TRBJ2-7; D is perhaps TRBD1 (6 bases). Trimming stripped 0 bases from V and 7 bases from J, with 13 bases between. This CDR3 region has 14 residues. The germline V gene has CDR1 WNHNN and CDR2 SYGVQD (reference sequence). The CDR3 DNA reads TGCGCCAGCAGTGAGTCCCAGGGGCTGGGGGAGCAGTACTTC. The encoded protein is CASSESQGLGEQYF.

This clonotype was seen a single time. Just one base apart from a much larger clone, this may be a read error. The V and J genes are TRBV27 and TRBJ1-1; TRBD1 is a possible D gene (6 bases). There are 15 residues in the CDR3. Germline V gene data show CDR1 as MNHEY and CDR2 as SMNVEV (reference sequence). The CDR3, as DNA: TGTGCCAGCAGTTTATGGGGGGACACGTACACTGAAGCTCTCTTT. This sequence encodes CASSLWGDTYTEALF.

This clonotype was observed a few times. This clone may be a read error of a much larger clone one base away. The gene calls are TRBV7-2 and TRBJ2-2; weak D call: TRBD2 (6 bases). This CDR3 spans 15 amino acids. The germline gives CDR1 SGHTA, CDR2 FQGNSA. CDR3 in DNA: TGTGCCAGCAGCGGTAGCGGCGCTGGCACCGAGGAGCTGTTTTTT. Its protein is CASSGSGAGTEELFF.

The chain combines TRBV19 with TRBJ2-5, with 9 positions matching TRBD2. Germline V CDR1 and CDR2: LNHDA, SQIVND (reference sequence). This CDR3 contains 15 residues. After removal of 3 bases from V and 2 bases from J, the junction contained 4 bases not matched to a gene. The CDR3 protein is CASSISGSQQETQYF. CDR3 nucleotide sequence: TGTGCCAGTAGTATTAGCGGGAGTCAGCAAGAGACCCAGTACTTC. The complete variable domain, with remaining parts taken from reference TRBV19 and TRBJ2-5, reads DGGITQSPKYLFRKEGQNVTLSCEQNLNHDAMYWYRQDPGQGLRLIYYSQIVNDFQKGDIAEGYSVSREKKESFPLTVTSAQKNPTAFYLCASSISGSQQETQYFGPGTRLLVL.

In this sample, this clonotype turned up many times. The chain recombines TRBV20-1 with TRBJ1-1; D not certain. Germline loops: CDR1 DFQATT, CDR2 SNEGSKA (reference sequence). V was shortened by 4 bases and J by 2 bases, with 8 bases between the two germline ends. The CDR3 spans 12 residues. CDR3 residues: CSATKGNTEAFF. The CDR3 nucleotides read TGCAGTGCTACTAAGGGCAACACTGAAGCTTTCTTT.